This TCR beta chain appears in the sequencing data of a study of cytomegalovirus exposure and HLA in healthy donors. As for this clone: The target antigen is unknown.

Study observations and caveats: In all likelihood, a cluster of highly shared sequence variants was a sequencing artifact.

The CDR3 has 14 residues. The J segment lost 4 bases and the V segment lost 5 bases, leaving 4 bases of the junction unmatched. Germline V gene lookup returns CDR1 SGHTA and CDR2 FQGNSA. Vbeta (60) and Jbeta (13) primers were used in the PCR. Libraries were prepared by immunoSEQ multiplex PCR; TCRdb keeps only in-frame clonotypes and omits some of them. Seen here are around 200,000 clones, approximately 86% observed once, and the top ten hold 0.25% to 0.4%. What was sequenced was PBMCs. This chain uses TRBV7-2 with TRBJ1-5; TRBD1 agrees at 8 bases. This receptor was taken from a woman aged 25 to 39 in good health and CMV-seronegative. CDR3 loop: CASSAGQVNQPQHF. The CDR3 DNA reads TGTGCCAGCAGCGCGGGACAGGTAAATCAGCCCCAGCATTTT. The variable domain in full, with the rest retrieved from reference TRBV7-2 and TRBJ1-5, is GAGVSQSPSNKVTEKGKDVELRCDPISGHTALYWYRQSLGQGLEFLIYFQGNSAPDKSGLPSDRFSAERTGGSVSTLTIQRTQQEDSAVYLCASSAGQVNQPQHFGDGTRLSIL.